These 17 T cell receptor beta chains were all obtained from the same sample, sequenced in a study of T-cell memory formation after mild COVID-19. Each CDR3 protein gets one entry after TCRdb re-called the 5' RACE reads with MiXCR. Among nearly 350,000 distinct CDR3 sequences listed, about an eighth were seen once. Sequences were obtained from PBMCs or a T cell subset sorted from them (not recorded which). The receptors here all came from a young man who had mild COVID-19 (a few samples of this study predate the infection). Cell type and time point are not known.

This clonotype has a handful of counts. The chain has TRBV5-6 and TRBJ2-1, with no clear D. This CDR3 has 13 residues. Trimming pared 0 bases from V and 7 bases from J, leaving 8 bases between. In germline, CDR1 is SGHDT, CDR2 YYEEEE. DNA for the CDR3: TGTGCCAGCAGCTTGGAGGACCTGAATGAGCAGTTCTTC. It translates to CASSLEDLNEQFF.

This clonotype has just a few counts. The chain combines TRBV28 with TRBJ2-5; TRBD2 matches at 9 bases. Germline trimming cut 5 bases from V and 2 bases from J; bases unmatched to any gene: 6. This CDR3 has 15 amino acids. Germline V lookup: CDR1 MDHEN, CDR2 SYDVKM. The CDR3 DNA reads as TGTGCCAGCAGTGAATGGACTAGCGAGCAAGAGACCCAGTACTTC. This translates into CASSEWTSEQETQYF.

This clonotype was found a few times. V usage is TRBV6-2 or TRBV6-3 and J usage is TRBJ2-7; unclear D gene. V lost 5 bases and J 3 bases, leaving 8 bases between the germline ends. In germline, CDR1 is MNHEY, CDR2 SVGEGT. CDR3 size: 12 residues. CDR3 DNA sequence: TGTGCCAGCAGTCGTCTAGACTACGAGCAGTACTTC. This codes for CASSRLDYEQYF.

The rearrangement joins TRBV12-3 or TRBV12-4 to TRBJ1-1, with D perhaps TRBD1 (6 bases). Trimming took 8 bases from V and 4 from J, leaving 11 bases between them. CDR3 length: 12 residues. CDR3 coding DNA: TGTGCCAGCCAGGGGCCGGCCACTGAAGCTTTCTTT. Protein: CASQGPATEAFF.

CDR3 nucleotide sequence: TGCGCCAGCAGCTTGTGGGGCGATTATAATTCACCCCTCCACTTT. It yields the protein CASSLWGDYNSPLHF. The chain is built from TRBV5-1 and TRBJ1-6, with a weak D call TRBD1 (5 bases). Between the trimmed V and J ends, which lost 1 base and 4 bases, there was a span of 9 bases. Per germline, CDR1 SGHRS and CDR2 YFSETQ. This CDR3 spans 15 amino acids.

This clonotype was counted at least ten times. CDR3 nucleotides: TGCGCCAGCAGCTTGAAGGGGCTGGCTAATGAAAAACTGTTTTTT. Translation gives CASSLKGLANEKLFF. The chain recombines TRBV5-1 with TRBJ1-4; D is possibly TRBD1 (5 bases). CDR1 is SGHRS, CDR2 YFSETQ, per germline. The CDR3 runs 15 residues. Trimming removed 1 base from V and 3 bases from J, with 10 bases in between. Combining the CDR3 with reference TRBV5-1 and TRBJ1-4 gives the whole variable domain KAGVTQTPRYLIKTRGQQVTLSCSPISGHRSVSWYQQTPGQGLQFLFEYFSETQRNKGNFPGRFSGRQFSNSRSEMNVSTLELGDSALYLCASSLKGLANEKLFFGSGTQLSVL.

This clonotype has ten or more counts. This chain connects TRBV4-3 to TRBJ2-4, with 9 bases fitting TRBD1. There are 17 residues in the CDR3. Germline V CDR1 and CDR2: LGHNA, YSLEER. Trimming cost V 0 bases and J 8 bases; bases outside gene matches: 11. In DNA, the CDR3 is TGCGCCAGCAGCCAAGATTGGATGGGACAGGGTGGGGACATTCAGTACTTC. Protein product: CASSQDWMGQGGDIQYF.

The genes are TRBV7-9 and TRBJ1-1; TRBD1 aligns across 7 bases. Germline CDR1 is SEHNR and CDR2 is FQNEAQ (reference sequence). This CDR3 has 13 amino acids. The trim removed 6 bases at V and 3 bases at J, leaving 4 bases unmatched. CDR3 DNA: TGTGCCAGCAGGGGGACAGCGGACACTGAAGCTTTCTTT. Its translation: CASRGTADTEAFF.

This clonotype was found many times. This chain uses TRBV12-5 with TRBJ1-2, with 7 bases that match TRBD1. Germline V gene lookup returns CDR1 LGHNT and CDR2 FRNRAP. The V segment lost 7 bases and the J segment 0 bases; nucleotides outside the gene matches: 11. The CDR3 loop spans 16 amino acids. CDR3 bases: TGTGCTAGTGCCCTCCGGACGGGACAGACTAACTATGGCTACACCTTC. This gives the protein CASALRTGQTNYGYTF.

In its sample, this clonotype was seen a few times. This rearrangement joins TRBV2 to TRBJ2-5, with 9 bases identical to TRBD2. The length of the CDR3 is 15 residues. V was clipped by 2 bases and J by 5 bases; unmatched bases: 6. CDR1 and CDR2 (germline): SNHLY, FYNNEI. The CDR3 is CASSERVAGVETQYF. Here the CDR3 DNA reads TGTGCCAGCAGTGAAAGAGTAGCGGGGGTTGAGACCCAGTACTTC.

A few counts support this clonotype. The CDR3 is CASSTPGQGSDGYTF. The CDR3 DNA reads as TGTGCCAGTAGCACTCCGGGACAGGGGAGCGATGGCTACACCTTC. The chain is built from TRBV19 and TRBJ1-2; TRBD1 aligns across 10 bases. The CDR3 spans 15 residues. The germline gives CDR1 LNHDA, CDR2 SQIVND (reference sequence). The V segment lost 6 bases and the J segment 6 bases; nucleotides outside the gene matches: 10.

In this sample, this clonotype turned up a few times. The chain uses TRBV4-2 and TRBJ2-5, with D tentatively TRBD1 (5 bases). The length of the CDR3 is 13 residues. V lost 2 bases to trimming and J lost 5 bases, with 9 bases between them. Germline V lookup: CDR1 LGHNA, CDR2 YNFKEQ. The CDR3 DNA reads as TGTGCCAGCAGCCAAATGGCAGGGGAGACCCAGTACTTC. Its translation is CASSQMAGETQYF.

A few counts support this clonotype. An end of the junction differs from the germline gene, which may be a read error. The CDR3: CASSQVTSGQETQYF. In DNA form, the CDR3 reads TGTGCCAGCAGTCAAGTTACTAGCGGGCAAGAGACCCAGTACTTC. This chain uses TRBV4-2 with TRBJ2-5, with 9 bases aligning to TRBD2. CDR3 size: 15 residues. Per germline, CDR1 LGHNA and CDR2 YNFKEQ.

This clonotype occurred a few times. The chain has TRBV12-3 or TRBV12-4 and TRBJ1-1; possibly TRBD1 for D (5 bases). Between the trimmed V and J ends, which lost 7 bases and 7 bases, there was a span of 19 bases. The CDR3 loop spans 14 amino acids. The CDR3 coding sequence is TGTGCCAGCACCCTAACGGGTCAGGGAAGTGAAGCTTTCTTT. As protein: CASTLTGQGSEAFF.

The CDR3 DNA reads TGTGCCAGCAGGGTACGAACAGGGGGCAACACCGGGGAGCTGTTTTTT. Translation gives CASRVRTGGNTGELFF. V is TRBV6-1 and J is TRBJ2-2; 9 bases map to TRBD1. The CDR3 runs to 16 residues. V shed 6 bases, J shed 2 bases, and the junction held 7 bases outside the gene matches. Germline CDR1 is MNHNS and CDR2 is SASEGT.

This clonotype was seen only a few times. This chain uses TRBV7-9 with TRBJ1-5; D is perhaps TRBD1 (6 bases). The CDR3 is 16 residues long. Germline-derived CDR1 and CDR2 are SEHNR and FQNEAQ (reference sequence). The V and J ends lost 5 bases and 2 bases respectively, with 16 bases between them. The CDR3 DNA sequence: TGTGCCAGCAGCCAGGGGCGGGTTTCGGGCAATCAGCCCCAGCATTTT. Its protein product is CASSQGRVSGNQPQHF.

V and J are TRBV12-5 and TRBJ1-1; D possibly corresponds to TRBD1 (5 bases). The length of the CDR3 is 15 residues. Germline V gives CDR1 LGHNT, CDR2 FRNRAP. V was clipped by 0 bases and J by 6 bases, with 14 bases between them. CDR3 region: CASGLVPLGEAEAFF. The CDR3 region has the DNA TGTGCTAGTGGTTTGGTACCATTGGGGGAGGCTGAAGCTTTCTTT.